This T cell receptor beta chain comes out of a study of cytotoxic CD8 clonotypes in ibrutinib-treated CLL. The CDR3 consists of 15 residues. V trimming: 4 bases; J trimming: 6 bases; junction bases outside the gene matches: 7. Germline V gene lookup returns CDR1 MDHEN and CDR2 SYDVKM. Here immunoSEQ multiplex PCR was the method, and the copy in TCRdb shows in-frame clones only, minus some. The sample yields about 200,000 clones, 72% seen once. The chain uses TRBV28 and TRBJ2-7; 12 positions match TRBD2. The receptor was isolated from a human donor with chronic lymphocytic leukemia. The input for sequencing was PBMCs, taken after 24 months of ibrutinib treatment. CDR3 sequence reads: CASSSLAGGLSEQYF. CDR3 DNA sequence: TGTGCCAGCAGTTCTCTAGCGGGAGGGCTTTCCGAGCAGTACTTC. The whole variable domain, remainder taken from reference TRBV28 and TRBJ2-7, is DVKVTQSSRYLVKRTGEKVFLECVQDMDHENMFWYRQDPGLGLRLIYFSYDVKMKEKGDIPEGYSVSREKKERFSLILESASTNQTSMYLCASSSLAGGLSEQYFGPGTRLTVT.